Presented here are 9 T cell receptor beta chains from one specimen sequenced in a study of blood T cell repertoires in COVID-19. The method was immunoSEQ multiplex PCR; TCRdb's version includes in-frame clones alone and lacks a portion of them. The sample lists about 170,000 clones, more than 75% occurring once. The specimen was peripheral blood. The receptors stem from a man aged 50 to 60 who had recovered from COVID-19.

The rearrangement uses TRBV7-6 and TRBJ2-7, with 11 bases aligning to TRBD1. The CDR3 length is 16 residues. Germline CDR1 SGHVS, CDR2 FNYEAQ. The J segment lost 2 bases and the V segment lost 1 base, leaving 4 bases of the junction unmatched. The CDR3 reads CASSLGLGQGAYEQYF. CDR3 DNA sequence: TGTGCCAGCAGCTTAGGGTTGGGACAGGGGGCCTACGAGCAGTACTTC.

CDR3 amino acids: CATNRGQGYEKLFF. The CDR3, as DNA: TGTGCCACCAACCGGGGACAGGGGTATGAAAAACTGTTTTTT. The chain has TRBV2 and TRBJ1-4, with TRBD1 matching 10 bases. Per the germline V gene, CDR1 is SNHLY and CDR2 is FYNNEI. J lost 6 bases, V lost 10 bases, and 8 bases had no gene match. This CDR3 has 14 amino acids.

J is TRBJ1-6 and V is TRBV10-3; D is possibly TRBD1 (6 bases). Per germline, CDR1 ENHRY and CDR2 SYGVKD. The CDR3 runs to 13 residues. Trimming shortened V by 7 bases and J by 9 bases, and 13 bases separated the two germline ends. The CDR3 loop reads CAITQGSGSPLHF. Written as DNA, the CDR3 is TGTGCCATCACACAGGGATCGGGTTCACCCCTCCACTTT.

This clone was observed a few times. The gene calls are TRBV18 and TRBJ2-1; 7 positions match TRBD1. Per the germline V gene, CDR1 is KGHSH and CDR2 is LQKENI. With V trimmed by 6 bases and J by 5 bases, 7 bases remained unmatched. The CDR3 is 14 residues long. The CDR3 reads CASSRDRDNNEQFF. The DNA for the CDR3 is TGTGCCAGCTCTCGAGACAGGGACAACAATGAGCAGTTCTTC.

V and J are TRBV2 and TRBJ1-1, with 10 bases that match TRBD1. The CDR3 sequence is 15 residues long. The trim removed 7 bases at V and 10 bases at J, leaving 15 bases unmatched. CDR1 and CDR2 (germline): SNHLY, FYNNEI. The CDR3 DNA reads as TGTGCCAGCACCCCTACCGGGACAGGGGAGGCCCGAGCTTTCTTT. Protein product: CASTPTGTGEARAFF.

V usage is TRBV18 and J usage is TRBJ2-1, with D unclear. The CDR3 extends over 14 amino acids. The V gene's germline CDR1 is KGHSH and CDR2 LQKENI. Deletions cut 3 bases from V and 8 bases from J, with 14 bases between. In DNA form, the CDR3 reads TGTGCCAGCTCACCCGTATCGATCCGCGATGAGCAGTTCTTC. Amino acid sequence: CASSPVSIRDEQFF.

The V call is TRBV24-1, the J call TRBJ1-2; TRBD1 matches at 10 bases. Germline V gene sequence: CDR1 KGHDR, CDR2 SFDVKD. V shed 3 bases, J shed 8 bases, and the junction held 8 bases outside the gene matches. The length of the CDR3 is 15 residues. CDR3 region: CATSDPGTGVLGYTF. The CDR3 region has the DNA TGTGCCACCAGTGATCCGGGGACAGGGGTTCTCGGCTACACCTTC.

The V gene is TRBV9, the J gene TRBJ1-1; D is perhaps TRBD1 (6 bases). The ends were cut back, 0 bases at V and 6 bases at J, with 9 bases in the middle. This CDR3 has 13 residues. The germline gives CDR1 SGDLS, CDR2 YYNGEE. The CDR3 DNA is TGTGCCAGCAGCGTAGGGCAGGGGTCTGAAGCTTTCTTT. This encodes CASSVGQGSEAFF.

This chain joins TRBV7-6 and TRBJ2-3, with D perhaps matching TRBD2 (6 bases). V lost 1 base, J lost 4 bases, and 12 bases lay in between. The CDR3 is made up of 15 amino acids. Germline V CDR1 and CDR2: SGHVS, FNYEAQ. CDR3 sequence (DNA): TGTGCCAGCAGCTTAGTGGCAGGGAGGCCAGATACGCAGTATTTT. Translating gives CASSLVAGRPDTQYF.